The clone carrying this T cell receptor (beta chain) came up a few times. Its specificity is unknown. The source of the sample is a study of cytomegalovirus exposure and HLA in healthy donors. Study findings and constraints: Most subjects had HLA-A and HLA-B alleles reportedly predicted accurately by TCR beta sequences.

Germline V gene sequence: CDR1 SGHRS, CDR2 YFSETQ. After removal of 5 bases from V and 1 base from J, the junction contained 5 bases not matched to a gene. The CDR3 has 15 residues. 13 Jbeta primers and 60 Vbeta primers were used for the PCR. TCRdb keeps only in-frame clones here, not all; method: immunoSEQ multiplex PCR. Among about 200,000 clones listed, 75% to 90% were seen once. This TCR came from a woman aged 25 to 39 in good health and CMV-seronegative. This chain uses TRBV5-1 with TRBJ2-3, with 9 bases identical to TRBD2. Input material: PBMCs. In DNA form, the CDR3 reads TGCGCCAGCAGTCAGAAGCGGGAGGGCACAGATACGCAGTATTTT. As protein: CASSQKREGTDTQYF.